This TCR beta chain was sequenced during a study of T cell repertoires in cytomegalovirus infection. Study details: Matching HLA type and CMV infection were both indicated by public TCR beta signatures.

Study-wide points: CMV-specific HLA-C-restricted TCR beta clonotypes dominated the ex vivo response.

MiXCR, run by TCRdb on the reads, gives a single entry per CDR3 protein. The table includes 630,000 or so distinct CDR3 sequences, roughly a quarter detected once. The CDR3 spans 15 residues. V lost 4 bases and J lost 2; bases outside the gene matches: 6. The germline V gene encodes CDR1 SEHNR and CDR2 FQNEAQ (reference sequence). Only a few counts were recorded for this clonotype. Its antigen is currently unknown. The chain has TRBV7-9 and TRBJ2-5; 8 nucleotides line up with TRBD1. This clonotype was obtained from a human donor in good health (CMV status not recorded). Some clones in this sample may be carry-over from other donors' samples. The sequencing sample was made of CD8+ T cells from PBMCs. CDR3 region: CASSSDRAVQETQYF. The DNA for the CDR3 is TGTGCCAGCAGCTCGGACAGGGCGGTTCAAGAGACCCAGTACTTC.